The clone carrying this TCR beta chain was seen many times. Its antigen is unidentified. Trimming cost V 1 base and J 4 bases, with 10 bases left between them. Germline lookup yields CDR1 PRHDT and CDR2 FYEKMQ (reference sequence). This CDR3 region has 14 residues. It was with a sample-barcoded 5' primer and a J-beta primer mix that a second PCR of roughly 7 to 11 cycles was run. One entry per CDR3 protein results from TCRdb running MiXCR on the 5' RACE reads. The profile shows over 500,000 distinct CDR3 sequences, around 52% of them singletons. This record belongs to a study of blood T cells in healthy people across ages. Points from the study as a whole: Unsorted PBMCs blocked a conclusive comparison of naive and antigen-experienced cells.

The chain employs TRBV13 and TRBJ1-1; the D is unclear. Sequencing was done on a sample of blood. The TCR comes from a woman older than 75 in good health. This chain's CDR3 is CASSLERVSTEAFF. DNA of the CDR3: TGTGCCAGCAGCTTAGAACGAGTGAGCACTGAAGCTTTCTTT.